This T cell receptor beta chain derives from a study of Graves' ophthalmopathy and Graves' hyperthyroidism. Study background: There was a collection of peripheral blood at initial diagnosis, before any treatment.

CDR1 and CDR2 from the germline V gene are KGHDR and SFDVKD. The CDR3 length is 17 residues. J was trimmed by 0 bases and V by 9 bases; bases with no gene match: 6. Study-wide results and limits: In blood, most expanded thyroid clonotypes above 0.001 frequency were also detected.

For this clonotype: No antigen is known for it.

From RNA, the CDR3 regions of TCR beta chains were amplified and sequenced. First-round RT-PCR relied on HTBI primers, and a second-round multiplex PCR came next. TCRdb passed the multiplex PCR reads through MiXCR, listing each CDR3 protein once. The sample holds under 250,000 distinct CDR3 sequences, roughly 21% seen once. Ophthalmopathy donors were characterized by moderate-to-severe activity, CAS of at least 3, NOSPECS of at least 4, and duration under 3 months. The PBMCs had their origin in 8.5 to 10 ml of fresh peripheral blood. This chain uses TRBV24-1 with TRBJ2-2; 13 positions agree with TRBD2. The sequenced material came from peripheral blood. The origin of this receptor is a woman in her 50s with Graves' ophthalmopathy. In DNA form, the CDR3 reads TGTGCCACCGCGAGGACTAGCGGGAGTACGAACACCGGGGAGCTGTTTTTT. This codes for CATARTSGSTNTGELFF.